These T cell receptor beta chains were read from a single sample in a study of monozygotic twins with inflammatory bowel disease. TCRdb reprocessed the 5' RACE reads and stores each CDR3 protein as one record, lacking DNA. The sample's table shows a few hundred thousand distinct CDR3 sequences. Sequenced input: blood. The source is a human donor with ulcerative colitis or Crohn's disease, or a healthy co-twin of an affected twin (not recorded which). CDR3s include the opening cysteine and the closing phenylalanine or tryptophan. The order of the fields is J gene, V gene, CDR3 protein.

TRBJ2-2,TRBV6-1,CASRGTNTGELFF
TRBJ1-2,TRBV7-8,CASSPRTGGLDYGYTF
TRBJ1-1,TRBV5-1,CASSLWDRVGNTEAFF
TRBJ2-7,TRBV18,CASSPTGGYEQYF
TRBJ2-7,TRBV18,CASSPRGGSYEQYF
TRBJ1-3,TRBV18,CASSERASSFLSGNTIYF
TRBJ1-1,TRBV5-1,CASSPRTGMNTEAFF
TRBJ2-3,TRBV7-9,CASSRAGTGLRNTQYF
TRBJ2-2,TRBV5-1,CASSPRGRMNTGELFF
TRBJ2-7,TRBV28,CASSLGADGGNEQYF
TRBJ2-7,TRBV10-3,CAIRETGRFYEQYF
TRBJ2-6,TRBV4-1,CASSPTRGSGANVLTF
TRBJ2-2,TRBV10-3,CAISEGQGRWDTGELFF
TRBJ2-3,TRBV20-1,CSASKDRGTDTQYF
TRBJ2-5,TRBV5-1,CASGSPQETQYF
TRBJ1-1,TRBV6-5,CASSYSATGPNTEAFF
TRBJ2-1,TRBV7-2,CASSLARGANEQFF
TRBJ2-1,TRBV12-3/TRBV12-4,CASSPRGGTNEQFF
TRBJ2-5,TRBV7-9,CASSFKEGGETQYF
TRBJ2-7,TRBV5-1,CASSLDRGPVTYEQYF
TRBJ1-1,TRBV11-2,CASSLDRWNTEAFF
TRBJ1-5,TRBV12-3/TRBV12-4,CASSLELGNQPQHF
TRBJ2-5,TRBV5-1,CASSPGLAGVQETQYF
TRBJ1-3,TRBV20-1,CSARDGSGNTIYF
TRBJ2-7,TRBV5-1,CASSLESGTSGYEQYF
TRBJ1-5,TRBV4-1,CASSQGEHNQPQHF
TRBJ2-2,TRBV6-1,CASTATGAGTGELFF
TRBJ2-5,TRBV6-1,CASRPQPAGGETQYF
TRBJ2-7,TRBV6-5,CASSYSRDLPYEQYF
TRBJ1-2,TRBV20-1,CSARMTGSNYGYTF
TRBJ2-3,TRBV5-1,CASSLALVTDTQYF
TRBJ1-2,TRBV15,CATSPQARNNYGYTF
TRBJ2-7,TRBV18,CASSSPGTEFYEQYF
TRBJ1-2,TRBV9,CASSAAFGSGYTF
TRBJ2-1,TRBV7-8,CASSLGNSGGADEQFF
TRBJ2-7,TRBV5-5,CASSLGADYEQYF
TRBJ2-1,TRBV15,CATSRDRTGSYNEQFF
TRBJ2-7,TRBV6-1,CASTGTASSYEQYF
TRBJ1-5,TRBV5-1,CASSLGPTGTNQPQHF
TRBJ2-2,TRBV12-3/TRBV12-4,CASSLLDRGVLFF
TRBJ2-7,TRBV29-1,CSLRTGSPYEQYF
TRBJ2-6,TRBV6-1,CASSETQGLGYDSGANVLTF
TRBJ1-3,TRBV4-1,CASSQLTGEGNTIYF
TRBJ1-1,TRBV5-1,CASSLQGKMNTEAFF
TRBJ2-7,TRBV29-1,CSAGAPGQGSYEQYF
TRBJ2-1,TRBV15,CATGQGINEQFF